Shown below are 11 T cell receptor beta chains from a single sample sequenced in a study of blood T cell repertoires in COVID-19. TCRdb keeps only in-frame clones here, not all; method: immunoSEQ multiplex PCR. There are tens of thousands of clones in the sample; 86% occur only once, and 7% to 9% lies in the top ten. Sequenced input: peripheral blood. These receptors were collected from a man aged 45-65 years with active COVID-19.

For the CDR3, the DNA is TGTGCCAGCAGTGAACTCGCAGGGAAGAAGACCCAGTACTTC. Translation gives CASSELAGKKTQYF. V is TRBV2 and J is TRBJ2-5, with D perhaps matching TRBD1 (5 bases). The germline gives CDR1 SNHLY, CDR2 FYNNEI. There are 14 residues in the CDR3. The V end lost 2 bases, the J end lost 6 bases, and 13 bases lay between the germline ends. Using reference TRBV2 and TRBJ2-5 for the parts outside the CDR3, the full variable domain is EPEVTQTPSHQVTQMGQEVILRCVPISNHLYFYWYRQILGQKVEFLVSFYNNEISEKSEIFDDQFSVERPDGSNFTLKIRSTKLEDSAMYFCASSELAGKKTQYFGPGTRLLVL.

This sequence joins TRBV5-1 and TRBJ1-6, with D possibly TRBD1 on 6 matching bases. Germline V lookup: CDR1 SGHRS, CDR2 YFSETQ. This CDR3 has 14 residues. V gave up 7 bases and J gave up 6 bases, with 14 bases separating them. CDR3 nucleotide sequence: TGCGCCAGCTATCCTGGGGGCGGTAATTCACCCCTCCACTTT. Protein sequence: CASYPGGGNSPLHF.

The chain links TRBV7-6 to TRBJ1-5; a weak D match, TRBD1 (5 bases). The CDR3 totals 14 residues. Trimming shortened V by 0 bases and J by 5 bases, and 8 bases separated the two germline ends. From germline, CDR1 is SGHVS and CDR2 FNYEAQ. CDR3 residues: CASSLAPGYQPQHF. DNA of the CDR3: TGTGCCAGCAGCTTAGCGCCAGGGTATCAGCCCCAGCATTTT. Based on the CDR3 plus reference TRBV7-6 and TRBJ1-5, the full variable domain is GAGVSQSPRYKVTKRGQDVALRCDPISGHVSLYWYRQALGQGPEFLTYFNYEAQQDKSGLPNDRFSAERPEGSISTLTIQRTEQRDSAMYRCASSLAPGYQPQHFGDGTRLSIL.

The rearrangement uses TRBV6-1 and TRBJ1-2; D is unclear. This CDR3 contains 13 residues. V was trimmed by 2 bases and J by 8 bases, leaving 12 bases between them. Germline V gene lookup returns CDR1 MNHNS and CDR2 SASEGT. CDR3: CASSELRNGGYTF. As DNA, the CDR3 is TGTGCCAGCAGTGAATTACGAAACGGGGGCTACACCTTC.

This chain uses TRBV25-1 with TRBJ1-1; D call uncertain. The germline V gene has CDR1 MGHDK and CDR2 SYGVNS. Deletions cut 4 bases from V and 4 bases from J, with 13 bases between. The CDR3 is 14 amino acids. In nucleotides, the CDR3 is TGTGCCAGCAGTGCCCCTGGGTGGGCCACTGAAGCTTTCTTT. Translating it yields CASSAPGWATEAFF.

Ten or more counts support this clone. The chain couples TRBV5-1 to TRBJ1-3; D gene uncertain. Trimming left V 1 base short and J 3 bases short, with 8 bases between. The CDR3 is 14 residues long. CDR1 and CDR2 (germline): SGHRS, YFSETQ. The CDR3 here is CASSLREGGNTIYF. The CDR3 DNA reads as TGCGCCAGCAGCTTGCGAGAGGGTGGAAACACCATATATTTT. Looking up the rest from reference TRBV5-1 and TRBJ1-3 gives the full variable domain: KAGVTQTPRYLIKTRGQQVTLSCSPISGHRSVSWYQQTPGQGLQFLFEYFSETQRNKGNFPGRFSGRQFSNSRSEMNVSTLELGDSALYLCASSLREGGNTIYFGEGSWLTVV.

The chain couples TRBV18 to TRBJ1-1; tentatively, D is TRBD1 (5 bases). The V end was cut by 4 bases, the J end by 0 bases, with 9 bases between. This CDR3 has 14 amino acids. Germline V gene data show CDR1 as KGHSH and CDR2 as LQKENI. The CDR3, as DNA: TGTGCCAGCTCACAACAGGCGATGAACACTGAAGCTTTCTTT. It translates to CASSQQAMNTEAFF.

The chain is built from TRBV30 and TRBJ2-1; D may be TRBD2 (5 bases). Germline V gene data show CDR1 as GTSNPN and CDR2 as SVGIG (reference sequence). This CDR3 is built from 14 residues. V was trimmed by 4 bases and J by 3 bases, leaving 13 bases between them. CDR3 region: CAWNPGGSYNEQFF. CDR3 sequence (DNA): TGTGCCTGGAACCCCGGAGGTAGCTACAATGAGCAGTTCTTC.

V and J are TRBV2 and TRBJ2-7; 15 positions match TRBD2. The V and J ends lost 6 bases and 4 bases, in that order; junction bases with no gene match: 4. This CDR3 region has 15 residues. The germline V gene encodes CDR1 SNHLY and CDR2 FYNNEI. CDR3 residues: CASRGGLAGGYEQYF. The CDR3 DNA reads TGTGCCAGCAGGGGGGGACTAGCGGGAGGTTACGAGCAGTACTTC.

The CDR3 here is CASSARRAASTDTQYF. The CDR3 DNA reads as TGTGCCAGCAGCGCGCGGCGGGCGGCTAGCACAGATACGCAGTATTTT. The gene calls are TRBV7-9 and TRBJ2-3, with D possibly being TRBD2 (5 bases). CDR3 size: 16 residues. V was trimmed by 5 bases and J by 0 bases, leaving 15 bases between them. Germline V gene data show CDR1 as SEHNR and CDR2 as FQNEAQ (reference sequence).

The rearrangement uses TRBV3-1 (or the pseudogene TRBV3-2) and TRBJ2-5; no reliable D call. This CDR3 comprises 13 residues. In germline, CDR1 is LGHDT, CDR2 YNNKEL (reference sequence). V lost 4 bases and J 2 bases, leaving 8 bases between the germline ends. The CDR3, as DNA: TGTGCCAGCAGCCCCGCTCTACAAGAGACCCAGTACTTC. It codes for CASSPALQETQYF.